This TCR beta chain was captured in a study of blood T cells in healthy people across ages. Study-wide results and limits: The donors' CMV status was not determined, possibly confounding changes in expanded clonotypes.

With a J-beta primer mix and a sample-barcoded 5' primer, a second PCR ran about 7 to 11 cycles. Each CDR3 protein is one row after TCRdb ran MiXCR on the 5' RACE reads. There are about 720,000 distinct CDR3 sequences in the sample; about 20% occur only once, and around 22% lies in the top ten. Samples each had at least 5 micrograms of total RNA extracted. Comments on this clonotype: Its matching antigen is unknown.

CDR3 length: 16 residues. V is TRBV21-1 and J is TRBJ2-3; TRBD2, as called in the table, went unchecked against the DNA. TRBV21-1 is reported as a pseudogene. The receptor was isolated from a man between 65 and 85 years old in good health. The material sequenced was blood. The CDR3 DNA is TGTGCCAGCAGCCTCGGTTTATGGGCGGGAGTAGATACGCAGTATTTT. The encoded protein is CASSLGLWAGVDTQYF.